This T cell receptor beta chain was sequenced in a study of Ad26.COV2.S vaccination and SARS-CoV-2 variants. Study-wide background: Vaccine-arm donor from the placebo-controlled COV1001 Ad26.COV2.S trial.

The treatment was: some 20 received Ad26.COV2.S at low or high dose, single or two shots; about 5 received placebo; per-sample allocation not given. Samples analyzed were those drawn on day 63 after the first vaccine or placebo injection. Germline-derived CDR1 and CDR2 are SGHAT and FQNNGV. Trimming took off 2 bases at V and 6 bases at J, with 10 bases between the two ends. CDR3 length equals 13 residues. The table came from immunoSEQ multiplex PCR; TCRdb's copy has only in-frame clones and leaves some out. The sample carries about half a million clones, 89% recorded once. This sample comprised peripheral blood, obtained in a trial of Ad26.COV2.S vaccine versus placebo. The rearrangement links TRBV11-2 to TRBJ1-1; unclear D gene. This TCR was recovered from a person aged 18 to 59 who received the Ad26.COV2.S COVID-19 vaccine or a placebo. CDR3 DNA sequence: TGTGCCAGCAGCTTACTCCGGTTGGCTGAAGCTTTCTTT. Encoded protein: CASSLLRLAEAFF.